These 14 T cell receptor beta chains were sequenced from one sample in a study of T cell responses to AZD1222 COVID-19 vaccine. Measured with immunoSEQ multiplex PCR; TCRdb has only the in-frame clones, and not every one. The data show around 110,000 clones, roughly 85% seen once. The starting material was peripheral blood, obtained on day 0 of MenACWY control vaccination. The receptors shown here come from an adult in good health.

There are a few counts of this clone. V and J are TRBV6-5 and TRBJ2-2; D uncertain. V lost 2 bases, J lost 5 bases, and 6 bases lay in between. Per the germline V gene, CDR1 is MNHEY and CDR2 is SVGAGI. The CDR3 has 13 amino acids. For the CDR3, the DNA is TGTGCCAGCAGTTACCAGGAGACCGGGGAGCTGTTTTTT. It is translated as CASSYQETGELFF.

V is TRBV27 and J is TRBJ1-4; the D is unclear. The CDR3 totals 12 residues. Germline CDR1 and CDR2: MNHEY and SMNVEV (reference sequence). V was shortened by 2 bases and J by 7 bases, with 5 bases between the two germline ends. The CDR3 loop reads CASSLNGEKLFF. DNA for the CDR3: TGTGCCAGCAGTTTAAACGGTGAAAAACTGTTTTTT.

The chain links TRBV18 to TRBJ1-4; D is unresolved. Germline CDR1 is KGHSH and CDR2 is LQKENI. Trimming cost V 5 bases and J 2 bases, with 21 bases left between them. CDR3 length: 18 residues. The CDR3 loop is CASSGSVAYGSTNEKLFF. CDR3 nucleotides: TGTGCCAGCTCAGGATCGGTAGCATATGGGAGCACTAATGAAAAACTGTTTTTT.

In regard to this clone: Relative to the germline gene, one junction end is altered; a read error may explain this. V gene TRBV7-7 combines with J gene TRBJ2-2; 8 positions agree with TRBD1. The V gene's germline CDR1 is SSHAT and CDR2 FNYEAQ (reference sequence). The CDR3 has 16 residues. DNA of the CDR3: TGTGCTAGCAGCCCAACGGGGACAGGATTACCCGGGGAGCTGTTTTTT. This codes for CASSPTGTGLPGELFF.

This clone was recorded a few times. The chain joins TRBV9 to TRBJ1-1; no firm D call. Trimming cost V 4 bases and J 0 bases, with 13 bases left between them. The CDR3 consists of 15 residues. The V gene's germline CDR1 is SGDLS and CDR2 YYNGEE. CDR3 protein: CASSSSGVMNTEAFF. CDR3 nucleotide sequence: TGTGCCAGCAGCTCAAGTGGGGTCATGAACACTGAAGCTTTCTTT.

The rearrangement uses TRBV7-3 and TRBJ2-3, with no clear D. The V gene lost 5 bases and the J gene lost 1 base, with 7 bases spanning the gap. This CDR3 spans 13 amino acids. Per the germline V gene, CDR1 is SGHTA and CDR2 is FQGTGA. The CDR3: CASSLDRTDTQYF. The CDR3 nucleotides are TGTGCCAGCAGCCTTGATCGCACAGATACGCAGTATTTT.

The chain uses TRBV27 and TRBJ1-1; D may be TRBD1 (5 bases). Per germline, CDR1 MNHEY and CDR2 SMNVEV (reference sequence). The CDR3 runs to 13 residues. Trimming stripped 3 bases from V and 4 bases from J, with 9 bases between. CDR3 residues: CASSFLRGTEAFF. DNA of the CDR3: TGTGCCAGCAGTTTTTTGAGGGGCACTGAAGCTTTCTTT.

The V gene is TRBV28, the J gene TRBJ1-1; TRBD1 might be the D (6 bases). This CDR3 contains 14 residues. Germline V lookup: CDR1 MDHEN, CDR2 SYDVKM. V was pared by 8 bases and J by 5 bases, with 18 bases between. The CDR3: CASVLSGDITEAFF. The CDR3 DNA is TGTGCCAGCGTCCTTTCCGGGGACATTACTGAAGCTTTCTTT.

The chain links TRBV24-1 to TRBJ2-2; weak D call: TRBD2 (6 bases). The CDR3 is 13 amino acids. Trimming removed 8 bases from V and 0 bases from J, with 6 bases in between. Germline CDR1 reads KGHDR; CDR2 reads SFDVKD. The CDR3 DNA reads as TGTGCCACCACTAGCGCGAACACCGGGGAGCTGTTTTTT. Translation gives CATTSANTGELFF.

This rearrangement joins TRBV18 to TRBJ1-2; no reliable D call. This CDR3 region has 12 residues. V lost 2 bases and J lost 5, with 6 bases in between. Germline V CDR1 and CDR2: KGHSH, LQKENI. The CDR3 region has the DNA TGTGCCAGCTCACCAGAGGGTTATGGCTACACCTTC. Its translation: CASSPEGYGYTF.

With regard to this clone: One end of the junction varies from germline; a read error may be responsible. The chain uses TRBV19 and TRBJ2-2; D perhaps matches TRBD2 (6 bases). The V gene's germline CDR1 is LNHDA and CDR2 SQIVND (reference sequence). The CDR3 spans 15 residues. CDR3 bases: TGTGCCAGTATGCGTCTAGGAGGGAACCCCGGGGAGCTGTTTTTT. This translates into CASMRLGGNPGELFF.

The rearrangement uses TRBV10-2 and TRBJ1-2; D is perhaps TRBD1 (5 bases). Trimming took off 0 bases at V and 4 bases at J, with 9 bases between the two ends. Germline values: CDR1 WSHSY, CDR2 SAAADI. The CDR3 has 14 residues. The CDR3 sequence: CASSESTGGYGYTF. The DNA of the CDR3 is TGCGCCAGCAGTGAGTCAACCGGGGGCTATGGCTACACCTTC.

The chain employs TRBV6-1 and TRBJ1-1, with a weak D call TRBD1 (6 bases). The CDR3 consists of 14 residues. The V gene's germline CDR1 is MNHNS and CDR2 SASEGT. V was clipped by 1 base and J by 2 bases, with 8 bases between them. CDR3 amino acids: CASSEVDSNTEAFF. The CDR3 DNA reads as TGTGCCAGCAGTGAAGTGGACAGTAACACTGAAGCTTTCTTT.

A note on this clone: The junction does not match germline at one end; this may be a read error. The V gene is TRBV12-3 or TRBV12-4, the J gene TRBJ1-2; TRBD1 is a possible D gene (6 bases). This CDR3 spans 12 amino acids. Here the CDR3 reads CASRPEGGRPLF. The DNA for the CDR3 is TGTGCCAGCAGACCCGAAGGGGGGCGACCCCTCTTC.